Sequencing of this T cell receptor beta chain was carried out in a study of control samples from healthy donors and cancer patients. Assay: immunoSEQ multiplex PCR; the TCRdb copy retains only in-frame clones and omits some. The data hold 70,000 to 90,000 clones, with about 90% observed a single time. Germline assignment: CDR1 KGHDR and CDR2 SFDVKD. The CDR3 extends over 15 amino acids. V lost 4 bases to trimming and J lost 3 bases; unmatched junction nucleotides: 4. Sequencing input: PBMCs. The source is a woman in her sixties with head and neck cancer. The J gene is TRBJ1-4, the V gene TRBV24-1; 7 bases line up with TRBD1. The CDR3 here is CATSEHRGPNEKLFF. CDR3 bases: TGTGCCACCAGTGAACACAGGGGACCTAATGAAAAACTGTTTTTT.